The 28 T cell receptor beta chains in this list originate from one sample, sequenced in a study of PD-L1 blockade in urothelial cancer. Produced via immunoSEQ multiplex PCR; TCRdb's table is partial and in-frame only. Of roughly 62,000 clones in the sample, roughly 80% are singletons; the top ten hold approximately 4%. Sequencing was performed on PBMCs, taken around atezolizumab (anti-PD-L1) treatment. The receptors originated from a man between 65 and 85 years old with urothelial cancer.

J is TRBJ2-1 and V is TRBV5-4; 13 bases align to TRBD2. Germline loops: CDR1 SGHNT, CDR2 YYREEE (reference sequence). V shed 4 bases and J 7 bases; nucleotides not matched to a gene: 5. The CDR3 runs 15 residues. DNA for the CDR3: TGTGCCAGCAGCCCACTAGCGGGAGGGGTGAATGAGCAGTTCTTC. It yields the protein CASSPLAGGVNEQFF. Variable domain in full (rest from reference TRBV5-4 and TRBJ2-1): ETGVTQSPTHLIKTRGQQVTLRCSSQSGHNTVSWYQQALGQGPQFIFQYYREEENGRGNFPPRFSGLQFPNYSSELNVNALELDDSALYLCASSPLAGGVNEQFFGPGTRLTVL.

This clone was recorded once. The CDR3: CASTSTGGYQPQHF. The CDR3 DNA reads as TGTGCCAGTACCTCGACGGGGGGGTATCAGCCCCAGCATTTT. The chain uses TRBV19 and TRBJ1-5, with D perhaps TRBD1 (5 bases). CDR3 length: 14 residues. CDR1 is LNHDA, CDR2 SQIVND, per germline (reference sequence). The ends were cut back, 7 bases at V and 5 bases at J, with 15 bases in the middle.

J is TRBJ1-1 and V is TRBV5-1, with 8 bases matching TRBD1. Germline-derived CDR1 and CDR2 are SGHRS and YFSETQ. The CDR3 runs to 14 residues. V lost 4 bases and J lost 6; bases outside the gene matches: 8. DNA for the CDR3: TGCGCCAGCAGCCGGGGGGACAGGTCTCCTGAAGCTTTCTTT. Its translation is CASSRGDRSPEAFF.

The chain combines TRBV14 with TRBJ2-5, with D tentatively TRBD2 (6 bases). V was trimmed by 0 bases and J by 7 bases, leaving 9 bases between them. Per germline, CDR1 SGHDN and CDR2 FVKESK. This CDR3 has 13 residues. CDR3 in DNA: TGTGCCAGCAGCCAAGAATTGGGGGGGACCCAGTACTTC. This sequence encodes CASSQELGGTQYF.

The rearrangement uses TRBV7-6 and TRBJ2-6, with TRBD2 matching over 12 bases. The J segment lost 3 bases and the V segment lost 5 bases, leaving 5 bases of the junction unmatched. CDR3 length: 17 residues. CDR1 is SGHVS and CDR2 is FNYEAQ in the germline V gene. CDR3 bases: TGTGCCAGCAGCGCGGGGACTAGCGGGTTTGGGGCCAACGTCCTGACTTTC. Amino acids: CASSAGTSGFGANVLTF. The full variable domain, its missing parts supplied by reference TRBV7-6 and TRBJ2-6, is GAGVSQSPRYKVTKRGQDVALRCDPISGHVSLYWYRQALGQGPEFLTYFNYEAQQDKSGLPNDRFSAERPEGSISTLTIQRTEQRDSAMYRCASSAGTSGFGANVLTFGAGSRLTVL.

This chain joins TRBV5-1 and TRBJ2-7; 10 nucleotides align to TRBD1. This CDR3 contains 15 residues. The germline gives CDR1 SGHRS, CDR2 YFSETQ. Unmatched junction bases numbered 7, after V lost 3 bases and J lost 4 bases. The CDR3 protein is CASSSSTGGQYEQYF. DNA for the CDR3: TGCGCCAGCAGCTCTTCGACAGGGGGCCAGTACGAGCAGTACTTC.

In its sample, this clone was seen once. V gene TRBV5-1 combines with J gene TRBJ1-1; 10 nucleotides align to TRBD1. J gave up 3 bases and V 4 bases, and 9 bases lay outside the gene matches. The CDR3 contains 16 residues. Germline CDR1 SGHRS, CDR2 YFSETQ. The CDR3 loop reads CASSPGQGEWDTEAFF. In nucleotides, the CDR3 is TGCGCCAGCAGCCCAGGACAGGGGGAATGGGACACTGAAGCTTTCTTT.

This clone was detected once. The CDR3 nucleotides are TGTGCCAGCATGGACAGGGTGAACACCGGGGAGCTGTTTTTT. Its translation is CASMDRVNTGELFF. The gene calls are TRBV2 and TRBJ2-2; 8 positions agree with TRBD1. The CDR3 contains 14 residues. Unmatched junction bases numbered 2, after V lost 7 bases and J lost 1 base. CDR1 is SNHLY, CDR2 FYNNEI, per germline.

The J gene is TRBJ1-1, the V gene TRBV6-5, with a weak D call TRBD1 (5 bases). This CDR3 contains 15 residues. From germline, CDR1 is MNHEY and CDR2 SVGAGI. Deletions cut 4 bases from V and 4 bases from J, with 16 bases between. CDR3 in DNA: TGTGCCAGCAGTTCCTCCCAGGGTTTAGGCACTGAAGCTTTCTTT. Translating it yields CASSSSQGLGTEAFF.

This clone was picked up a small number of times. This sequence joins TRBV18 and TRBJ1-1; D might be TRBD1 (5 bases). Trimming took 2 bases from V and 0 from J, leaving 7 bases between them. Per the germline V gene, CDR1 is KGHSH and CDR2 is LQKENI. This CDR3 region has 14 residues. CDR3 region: CASSPGAMNTEAFF. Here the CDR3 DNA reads TGTGCCAGCTCACCAGGGGCCATGAACACTGAAGCTTTCTTT. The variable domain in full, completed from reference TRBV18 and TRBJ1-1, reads NAGVMQNPRHLVRRRGQEARLRCSPMKGHSHVYWYRQLPEEGLKFMVYLQKENIIDESGMPKERFSAEFPKEGPSILRIQQVVRGDSAAYFCASSPGAMNTEAFFGQGTRLTVV.

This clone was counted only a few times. The CDR3 is CASSSSPAQGARGRAFF. The CDR3 nucleotides are TGTGCCAGCAGCTCTAGCCCAGCACAGGGGGCAAGAGGAAGAGCTTTCTTT. This chain uses TRBV7-2 with TRBJ1-1, with 9 bases lining up with TRBD1. After removal of 4 bases from V and 10 bases from J, the junction contained 19 bases not matched to a gene. The CDR3 has 17 residues. Germline V gives CDR1 SGHTA, CDR2 FQGNSA.

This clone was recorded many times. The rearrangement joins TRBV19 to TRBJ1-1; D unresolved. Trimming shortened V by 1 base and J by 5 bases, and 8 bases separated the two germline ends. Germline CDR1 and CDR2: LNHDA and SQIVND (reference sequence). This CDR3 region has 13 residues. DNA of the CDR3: TGTGCCAGTAGTATAGGGGAGGGAACTGAAGCTTTCTTT. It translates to CASSIGEGTEAFF.

The DNA for the CDR3 is TGCGCCAGCAGCACCAGACCGGGACTAAAAAGGGCCAGCTCCTACGAGCAGTACTTC. Protein product: CASSTRPGLKRASSYEQYF. The chain is built from TRBV5-1 and TRBJ2-7; TRBD2 agrees at 7 bases. In germline, CDR1 is SGHRS, CDR2 YFSETQ. The CDR3 contains 19 residues. The J segment lost 0 bases and the V segment lost 4 bases, leaving 19 bases of the junction unmatched.

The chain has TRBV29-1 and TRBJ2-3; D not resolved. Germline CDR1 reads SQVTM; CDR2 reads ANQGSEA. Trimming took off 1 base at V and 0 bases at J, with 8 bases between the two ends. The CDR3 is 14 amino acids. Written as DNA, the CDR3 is TGCAGCGTTGAAGTGACTGGGAGCACAGATACGCAGTATTTT. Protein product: CSVEVTGSTDTQYF.

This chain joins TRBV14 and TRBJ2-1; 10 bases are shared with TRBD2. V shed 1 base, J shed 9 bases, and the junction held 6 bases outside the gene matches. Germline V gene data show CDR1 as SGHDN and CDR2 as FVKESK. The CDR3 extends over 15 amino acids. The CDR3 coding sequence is TGTGCCAGCAGCCAAGTTCTAGCGGGAGCACGTGAGCAGTTCTTC. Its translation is CASSQVLAGAREQFF.

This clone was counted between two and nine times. CDR3 sequence reads: CASSELWTEAFF. CDR3 DNA sequence: TGTGCCAGCTCGGAGTTATGGACTGAAGCTTTCTTT. The chain couples TRBV18 to TRBJ1-1; D unclear. Germline CDR1 and CDR2: KGHSH and LQKENI. The CDR3 sequence is 12 residues long. Trimming removed 6 bases from V and 5 bases from J, with 10 bases in between. The whole variable domain, filled in from reference TRBV18 and TRBJ1-1, reads NAGVMQNPRHLVRRRGQEARLRCSPMKGHSHVYWYRQLPEEGLKFMVYLQKENIIDESGMPKERFSAEFPKEGPSILRIQQVVRGDSAAYFCASSELWTEAFFGQGTRLTVV.

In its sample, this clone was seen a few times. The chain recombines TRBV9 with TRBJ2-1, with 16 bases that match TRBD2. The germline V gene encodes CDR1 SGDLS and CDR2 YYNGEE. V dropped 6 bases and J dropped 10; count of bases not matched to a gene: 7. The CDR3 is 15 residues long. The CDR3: CASTGLAGGPGEQFF. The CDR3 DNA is TGTGCCAGCACGGGACTAGCGGGAGGGCCGGGGGAGCAGTTCTTC.

CDR3 DNA sequence: TGTGCCGGGATTGACAGCTCTGGGGCCAACGTCCTGACTTTC. As protein: CAGIDSSGANVLTF. The rearrangement uses TRBV30 and TRBJ2-6; possible D gene TRBD1, 5 bases. CDR3 length: 14 residues. Germline CDR1 reads GTSNPN; CDR2 reads SVGIG (reference sequence). V shed 8 bases and J shed 0 bases, with 11 bases lying between them.

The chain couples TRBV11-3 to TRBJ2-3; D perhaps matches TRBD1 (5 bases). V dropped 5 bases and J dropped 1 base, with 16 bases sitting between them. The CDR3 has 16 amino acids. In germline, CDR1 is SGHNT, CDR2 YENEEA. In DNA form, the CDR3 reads TGTGCCAGCAGCCCCCGCGACAGTTCGGGCACAGATACGCAGTATTTT. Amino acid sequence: CASSPRDSSGTDTQYF. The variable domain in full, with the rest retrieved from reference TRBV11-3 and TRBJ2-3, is EAGVVQSPRYKIIEKKQPVAFWCNPISGHNTLYWYLQNLGQGPELLIRYENEEAVDDSQLPKDRFSAERLKGVDSTLKIQPAELGDSAVYLCASSPRDSSGTDTQYFGPGTRLTVL.

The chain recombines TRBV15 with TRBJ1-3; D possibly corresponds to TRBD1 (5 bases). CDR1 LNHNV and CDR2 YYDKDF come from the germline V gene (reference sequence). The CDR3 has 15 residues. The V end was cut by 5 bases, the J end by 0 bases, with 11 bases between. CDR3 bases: TGTGCCACCAGCTCCGGGGGATCCTCTGGAAACACCATATATTTT. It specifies CATSSGGSSGNTIYF.

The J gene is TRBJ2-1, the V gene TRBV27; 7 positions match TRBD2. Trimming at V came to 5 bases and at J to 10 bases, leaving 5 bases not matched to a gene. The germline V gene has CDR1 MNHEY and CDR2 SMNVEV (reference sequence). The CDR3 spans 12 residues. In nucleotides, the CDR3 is TGTGCCAGCAGTCCCTTGGGGGGGGAGCAGTTCTTC. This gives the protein CASSPLGGEQFF.

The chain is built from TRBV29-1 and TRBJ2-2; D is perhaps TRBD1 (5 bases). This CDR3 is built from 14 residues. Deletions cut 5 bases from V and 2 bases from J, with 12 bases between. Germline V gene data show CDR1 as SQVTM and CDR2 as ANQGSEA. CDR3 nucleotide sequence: TGCAGCGTTCCAGGGCGAATTAACACCGGGGAGCTGTTTTTT. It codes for CSVPGRINTGELFF.

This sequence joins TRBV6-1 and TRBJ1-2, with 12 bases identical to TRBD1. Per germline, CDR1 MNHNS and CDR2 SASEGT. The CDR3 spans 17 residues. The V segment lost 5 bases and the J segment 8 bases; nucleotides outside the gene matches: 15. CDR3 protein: CASSQGTGGWGRRGYTF. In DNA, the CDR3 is TGTGCCAGCAGTCAAGGGACAGGGGGCTGGGGACGCCGCGGCTACACCTTC.

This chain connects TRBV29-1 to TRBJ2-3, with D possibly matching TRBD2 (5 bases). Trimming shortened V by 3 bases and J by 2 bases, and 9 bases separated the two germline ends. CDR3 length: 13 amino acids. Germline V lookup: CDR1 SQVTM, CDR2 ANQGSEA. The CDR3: CSVEKGDTDTQYF. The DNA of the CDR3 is TGCAGCGTTGAGAAGGGAGACACAGATACGCAGTATTTT.

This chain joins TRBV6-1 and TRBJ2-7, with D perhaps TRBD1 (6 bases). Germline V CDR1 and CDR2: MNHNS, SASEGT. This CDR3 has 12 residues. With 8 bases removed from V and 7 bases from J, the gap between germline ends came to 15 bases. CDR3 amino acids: CASGTGPGEQYF. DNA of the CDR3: TGTGCCAGCGGTACAGGGCCGGGGGAGCAGTACTTC.

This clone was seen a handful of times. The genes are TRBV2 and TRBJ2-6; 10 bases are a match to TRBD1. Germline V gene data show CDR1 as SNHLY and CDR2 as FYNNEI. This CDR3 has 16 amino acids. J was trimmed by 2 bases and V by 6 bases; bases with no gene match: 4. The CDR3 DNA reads TGTGCCAGCAGCGCGACAGGGGGCGCTGGGGCCAACGTCCTGACTTTC. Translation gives CASSATGGAGANVLTF.

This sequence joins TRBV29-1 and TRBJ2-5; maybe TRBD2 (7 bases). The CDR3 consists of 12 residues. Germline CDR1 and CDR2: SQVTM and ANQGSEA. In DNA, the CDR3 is TGCGCAGGGGAGGGCAGGGGAGAGACCCAGTACTTC. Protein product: CAGEGRGETQYF.

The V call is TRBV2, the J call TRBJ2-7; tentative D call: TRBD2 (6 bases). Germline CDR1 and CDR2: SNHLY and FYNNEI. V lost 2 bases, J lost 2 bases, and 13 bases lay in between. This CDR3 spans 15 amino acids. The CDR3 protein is CASSESGEVTYEQYF. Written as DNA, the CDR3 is TGTGCCAGCAGTGAATCGGGGGAGGTTACCTACGAGCAGTACTTC.